Each of the 6 T cell receptor beta chains below was sequenced from the same sample in a study of chemoradiotherapy in HPV16-positive cancers. Sequencing used immunoSEQ multiplex PCR; TCRdb keeps in-frame clones, though not all of them. The data contain fewer than 30,000 clones, approximately 95% of them singletons. The sample was taken from a patient who underwent chemoradiotherapy. The receptors here all came from a human donor with HPV-associated anogenital cancer.

V is TRBV19 and J is TRBJ2-2, with a weak D call TRBD2 (5 bases). Trimming cost V 1 base and J 0 bases, with 12 bases left between them. The CDR3 is 17 amino acids. Germline V gives CDR1 LNHDA, CDR2 SQIVND (reference sequence). Here the CDR3 DNA reads TGTGCCAGTAGTATAGTTTTGGGGAGCGCGAACACCGGGGAGCTGTTTTTT. The encoded protein is CASSIVLGSANTGELFF.

The chain links TRBV5-1 to TRBJ2-5, with D uncertain. The CDR3 consists of 13 residues. The germline V and J ends were trimmed by 0 bases and 1 base, with 4 bases remaining between them. The germline V gene has CDR1 SGHRS and CDR2 YFSETQ. In nucleotides, the CDR3 is TGCGCCAGCAGCTTGGAAGGCCAAGAGACCCAGTACTTC. This translates into CASSLEGQETQYF. Variable domain in full (rest from reference TRBV5-1 and TRBJ2-5): KAGVTQTPRYLIKTRGQQVTLSCSPISGHRSVSWYQQTPGQGLQFLFEYFSETQRNKGNFPGRFSGRQFSNSRSEMNVSTLELGDSALYLCASSLEGQETQYFGPGTRLLVL.

This chain links TRBV19 with TRBJ2-3; no definite D call. Looked up from germline, CDR1 is LNHDA and CDR2 is SQIVND (reference sequence). V lost 4 bases and J lost 2, with 10 bases in between. The CDR3 sequence is 14 residues long. The CDR3 bases are TGTGCCAGTAGTAATGTGGGATCCACAGATACGCAGTATTTT. Translating gives CASSNVGSTDTQYF.

This clone has a single count. This chain uses TRBV7-9 with TRBJ2-3, with 8 bases that match TRBD2. Germline CDR1 and CDR2: SEHNR and FQNEAQ (reference sequence). The CDR3 length is 15 residues. V dropped 5 bases and J dropped 0; count of bases not matched to a gene: 4. The CDR3 here is CASSPREGSTDTQYF. The CDR3 region has the DNA TGTGCCAGCAGCCCTCGGGAGGGTAGCACAGATACGCAGTATTTT.

The chain couples TRBV11-2 to TRBJ2-5; D may match TRBD1 or TRBD2 (5 bases each). This CDR3 has 13 residues. The germline V gene encodes CDR1 SGHAT and CDR2 FQNNGV. Trimming left V 2 bases short and J 5 bases short, with 9 bases between. CDR3 nucleotides: TGTGCCAGCAGCTTACCAGGGACGGAGACCCAGTACTTC. It codes for CASSLPGTETQYF.

V gene TRBV11-1 combines with J gene TRBJ1-4; D unresolved. The CDR3 sequence is 13 residues long. Trimming cost V 5 bases and J 5 bases, with 9 bases left between them. In germline, CDR1 is SGHAT, CDR2 FQDESV (reference sequence). For the CDR3, the DNA is TGTGCCAGCAGCATGAGACGGAATGAAAAACTGTTTTTT. Amino acid sequence: CASSMRRNEKLFF.